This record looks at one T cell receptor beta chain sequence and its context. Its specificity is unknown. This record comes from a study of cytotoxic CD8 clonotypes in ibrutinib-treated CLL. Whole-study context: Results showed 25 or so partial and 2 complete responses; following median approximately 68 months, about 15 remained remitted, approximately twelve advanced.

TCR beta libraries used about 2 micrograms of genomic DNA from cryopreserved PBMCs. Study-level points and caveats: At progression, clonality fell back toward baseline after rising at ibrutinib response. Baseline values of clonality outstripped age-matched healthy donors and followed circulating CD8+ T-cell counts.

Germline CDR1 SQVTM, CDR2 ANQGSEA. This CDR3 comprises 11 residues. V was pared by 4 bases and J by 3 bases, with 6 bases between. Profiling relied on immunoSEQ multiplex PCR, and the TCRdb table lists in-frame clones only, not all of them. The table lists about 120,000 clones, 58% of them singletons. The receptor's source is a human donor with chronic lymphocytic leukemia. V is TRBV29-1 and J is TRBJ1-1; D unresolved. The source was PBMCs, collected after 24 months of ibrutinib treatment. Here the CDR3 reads CSVGGYTEAFF. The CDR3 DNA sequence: TGCAGCGTTGGGGGATACACTGAAGCTTTCTTT.